Below are 7 T cell receptor beta chains sequenced from a single sample in a study of glioma-infiltrating T cells after dendritic cell vaccination. Time point of the sample: after dendritic cell vaccination, including at tumor progression/relapse. Clones were sequenced by immunoSEQ multiplex PCR, and TCRdb holds only the in-frame ones, with some missing. The sample carries about 82,000 clones, around 86% recorded once. Sequencing was performed on blood, taken after dendritic cell vaccination. The receptors stem from a human donor with glioblastoma.

This chain joins TRBV14 and TRBJ2-7; TRBD1 matches 8 bases. V lost 3 bases to trimming and J lost 2 bases; unmatched junction nucleotides: 0. Germline V lookup: CDR1 SGHDN, CDR2 FVKESK. There are 13 residues in the CDR3. CDR3 loop: CASSQGQAYEQYF. As DNA, the CDR3 is TGTGCCAGCAGCCAGGGACAGGCCTACGAGCAGTACTTC.

J is TRBJ2-7 and V is TRBV27, with 7 bases lining up with TRBD1. CDR3 length equals 15 residues. Germline assignment: CDR1 MNHEY and CDR2 SMNVEV (reference sequence). V was clipped by 5 bases and J by 4 bases; unmatched bases: 11. DNA of the CDR3: TGTGCCAGCAGTGCTGCGACAGGGTTAACGTACGAGCAGTACTTC. This codes for CASSAATGLTYEQYF.

This clone was seen a few times. The chain employs TRBV19 and TRBJ1-4, with D possibly matching TRBD1 (6 bases). V was clipped by 9 bases and J by 0 bases, with 17 bases between them. This CDR3 region has 16 residues. The germline CDR1 and CDR2 sequences are LNHDA and SQIVND (reference sequence). The DNA for the CDR3 is TGTGCCAGCATGCCCCGGACAGCCGCAACTAATGAAAAACTGTTTTTT. Amino acids: CASMPRTAATNEKLFF.

As to this clone: At one of its ends the junction is not consistent with the germline gene, which may arise from a read error. The DNA of the CDR3 is TGTGCTAGCAGCGAGAGCGGGGGGGTTGAGACCCAGTACTTC. Its protein product is CASSESGGVETQYF. V and J are TRBV7-7 and TRBJ2-5; TRBD2 matches 10 bases. Germline CDR1 SSHAT, CDR2 FNYEAQ (reference sequence). CDR3 length: 14 amino acids.

J is TRBJ1-6 and V is TRBV6-6; D gene unclear. Trimming stripped 2 bases from V and 5 bases from J, with 7 bases between. Germline CDR1 reads MNHNY; CDR2 reads SVGAGI (reference sequence). The CDR3 has 14 residues. This CDR3 is CASSYRVDNSPLHF. The CDR3 region has the DNA TGTGCCAGCAGTTACAGAGTCGATAATTCACCCCTCCACTTT.

This clone was counted a few times. V gene TRBV19 combines with J gene TRBJ1-6; D unresolved. Per the germline V gene, CDR1 is LNHDA and CDR2 is SQIVND (reference sequence). The CDR3 has 15 amino acids. V lost 6 bases, J lost 4 bases, and 13 bases lay in between. CDR3 in DNA: TGTGCCAGTAGCCGGAGAGCGAGTTATAATTCACCCCTCCACTTT. It yields the protein CASSRRASYNSPLHF.

The chain recombines TRBV29-1 with TRBJ1-3, with 7 positions matching TRBD1. This CDR3 is built from 12 residues. Germline-derived CDR1 and CDR2 are SQVTM and ANQGSEA. With 6 bases clipped from V and 3 bases from J, the junction kept 2 bases outside the gene matches. Here the CDR3 DNA reads TGCAGCGTCGGGACAGATGGAAACACCATATATTTT. It translates to CSVGTDGNTIYF.